Following are 26 T cell receptor beta chains from one sample sequenced in a study of radiotherapy plus CTLA-4 blockade in lung cancer (dated by TCRdb to the late 2010s). Library generation was performed with the immunoSEQ multiplex PCR assay. What TCRdb holds here is the immuneACCESS table cut down to in-frame rearrangements. Part of the clones is not present; checked against another copy, under half of the missing clones reflect an unresolved V gene, and the others are unexplained. The sample profile shows 40,000 or so clones; over 70% of them were found once. 7% to 9.5% of the sample is held by the ten biggest clonotypes. The source was peripheral blood, collected from a patient treated with radiotherapy plus ipilimumab. These receptor sequences come from a human donor with non-small cell lung cancer who had stable disease on radiotherapy plus ipilimumab.

The chain combines TRBV28 with TRBJ1-2, with 7 nucleotides matching TRBD1. This CDR3 contains 12 residues. V was clipped by 10 bases and J by 2 bases; unmatched bases: 4. Germline V gene sequence: CDR1 MDHEN, CDR2 SYDVKM. In nucleotides, the CDR3 is TGTGCCACCCGACAGGGCAACTATGGCTACACCTTC. This translates into CATRQGNYGYTF.

As regards this clone: Other DNA sequences from this sample encode an identical CDR3 as well. The chain employs TRBV10-3 and TRBJ1-1; no firm D call. Germline V gene sequence: CDR1 ENHRY, CDR2 SYGVKD. This CDR3 is built from 13 residues. With 0 bases removed from V and 0 bases from J, the gap between germline ends came to 2 bases. CDR3 sequence reads: CAISESMNTEAFF. The CDR3 DNA reads as TGTGCCATCAGTGAGTCCATGAACACTGAAGCTTTCTTT.

J is TRBJ2-1 and V is TRBV10-3, with 15 positions matching TRBD2. The CDR3 spans 18 residues. V trimming: 5 bases; J trimming: 0 bases; junction bases outside the gene matches: 5. CDR1 ENHRY and CDR2 SYGVKD come from the germline V gene. The CDR3 coding sequence is TGTGCCATCAGTTCCGGGACTAGCGGGGGGAGCTCCTACAATGAGCAGTTCTTC. Amino acids: CAISSGTSGGSSYNEQFF.

V gene TRBV6-5 combines with J gene TRBJ2-2; no reliable D call. Germline loops: CDR1 MNHEY, CDR2 SVGAGI. V was clipped by 1 base and J by 7 bases, with 7 bases between them. The CDR3 has 13 residues. The CDR3 nucleotides read TGTGCCAGCAGTTACTTCCAATACGGGGAGCTGTTTTTT. This gives the protein CASSYFQYGELFF.

The rearrangement uses TRBV2 and TRBJ1-5; tentative D call: TRBD1 (6 bases). Germline V gene sequence: CDR1 SNHLY, CDR2 FYNNEI. CDR3 length equals 14 residues. Trimming shortened V by 6 bases and J by 4 bases, and 13 bases separated the two germline ends. The CDR3 sequence: CASSEQGLNQPQHF. The DNA for the CDR3 is TGTGCCAGCAGCGAACAGGGATTAAATCAGCCCCAGCATTTT.

The chain has TRBV27 and TRBJ2-7, with TRBD1 as a possible D gene (6 bases). V was clipped by 6 bases and J by 0 bases, with 9 bases between them. Germline CDR1 MNHEY, CDR2 SMNVEV (reference sequence). The CDR3 runs 13 residues. CDR3 residues: CASRTGHSYEQYF. The CDR3 DNA follows: TGTGCCAGCAGGACGGGACACTCCTACGAGCAGTACTTC.

The CDR3 sequence: CASSKMAGQGRYNEQFF. CDR3 nucleotide sequence: TGTGCCAGCAGCAAAATGGCGGGGCAGGGAAGGTACAATGAGCAGTTCTTC. The chain joins TRBV21-1 to TRBJ2-1; the table names TRBD2, a call not compared with the DNA. TRBV21-1 is tagged as a pseudogene. This CDR3 has 17 amino acids.

CDR3 DNA sequence: TGTGCCAGCAGCTTAGCTCAAAACACTGAAGCTTTCTTT. This sequence encodes CASSLAQNTEAFF. This chain uses TRBV7-2 with TRBJ1-1; D call uncertain. Germline values: CDR1 SGHTA, CDR2 FQGNSA. The CDR3 spans 13 residues. V lost 0 bases and J 2 bases, leaving 4 bases between the germline ends.

The V call is TRBV6-5, the J call TRBJ2-7; D gene unclear. CDR1 MNHEY and CDR2 SVGAGI come from the germline V gene. This CDR3 has 14 residues. V was shortened by 6 bases and J by 0 bases, with 12 bases between the two germline ends. CDR3 nucleotide sequence: TGTGCCAGCAGGATAGGACCGGGCTCCTACGAGCAGTACTTC. Residues: CASRIGPGSYEQYF.

The genes are TRBV9 and TRBJ2-3; 10 bases match TRBD2. Losses at the gene ends were 3 bases for V and 5 bases for J; bases not matched to a gene: 9. The germline V gene has CDR1 SGDLS and CDR2 YYNGEE. This CDR3 is built from 16 residues. The CDR3 sequence: CASSAPSGGARDTQYF. In DNA, the CDR3 is TGTGCCAGCAGCGCCCCGAGCGGGGGGGCACGAGATACGCAGTATTTT.

This clone came up a few times. The chain has TRBV19 and TRBJ1-1; the match to TRBD1 covers 7 bases. This CDR3 region has 12 residues. V shed 7 bases, J shed 9 bases, and the junction held 8 bases outside the gene matches. Germline V gene lookup returns CDR1 LNHDA and CDR2 SQIVND (reference sequence). The CDR3 sequence is CASIHPQGKAFF. The CDR3 DNA reads TGTGCCAGTATTCACCCACAGGGGAAAGCTTTCTTT.

This clone was seen a few times. This chain joins TRBV6-6 and TRBJ2-5; D remains ambiguous. The V gene lost 6 bases and the J gene lost 3 bases, with 5 bases spanning the gap. The CDR3 is 11 residues long. Germline V lookup: CDR1 MNHNY, CDR2 SVGAGI (reference sequence). The CDR3 bases are TGTGCCAGCAGAACCAAAGAGACCCAGTACTTC. This translates into CASRTKETQYF.

The rearrangement uses TRBV5-1 and TRBJ2-1; TRBD1 matches at 9 bases. This CDR3 contains 13 residues. Trimming cost V 1 base and J 13 bases; bases outside gene matches: 6. Germline V lookup: CDR1 SGHRS, CDR2 YFSETQ. CDR3 in amino acids: CASSLQRDRVQFF. CDR3 bases: TGCGCCAGCAGCTTGCAACGGGACAGGGTTCAGTTCTTC.

This clone was counted a single time. The rearrangement uses TRBV6-5 and TRBJ1-2, with D possibly TRBD1 on 6 matching bases. Trimming cost V 5 bases and J 8 bases, with 18 bases left between them. The germline gives CDR1 MNHEY, CDR2 SVGAGI. The CDR3 has 14 residues. DNA for the CDR3: TGTGCCAGCAGTCCGCCCGGAGGGGGATACGGCTACACCTTC. Its protein is CASSPPGGGYGYTF.

The gene calls are TRBV6-1 and TRBJ1-2; perhaps TRBD1 as D (6 bases). CDR1 and CDR2 from the germline V gene are MNHNS and SASEGT. CDR3 length equals 13 residues. V gave up 4 bases and J gave up 5 bases, with 11 bases separating them. This CDR3 reads CASSVGRGYGYTF. CDR3 nucleotides: TGTGCCAGCAGTGTCGGCAGGGGATATGGCTACACCTTC.

J is TRBJ1-5 and V is TRBV5-5; D possibly corresponds to TRBD1 (5 bases). The germline V gene has CDR1 SGHKS and CDR2 YYEKEE (reference sequence). V was trimmed by 5 bases and J by 5 bases, leaving 11 bases between them. The CDR3 length is 13 residues. DNA for the CDR3: TGTGCCAGCAGTGGTCAGGGTGATCAGCCCCAGCATTTT. Translating it yields CASSGQGDQPQHF.

The CDR3 coding sequence is TGTGCCAGCAGATTGACAAGGAACAATGAAAAACTGTTTTTT. It is translated as CASRLTRNNEKLFF. The chain is built from TRBV6-6 and TRBJ1-4; no clear D gene. V was clipped by 6 bases and J by 5 bases, with 13 bases between them. Germline CDR1 MNHNY, CDR2 SVGAGI (reference sequence). The CDR3 has 14 amino acids.

The chain combines TRBV4-1 with TRBJ1-1; tentatively, D is TRBD1 (5 bases). V was shortened by 4 bases and J by 1 base, with 22 bases between the two germline ends. CDR3 size: 18 residues. The germline V gene encodes CDR1 MGHRA and CDR2 YSYEKL. The CDR3 reads CASSPGHLGRRKNTEAFF. In nucleotides, the CDR3 is TGCGCCAGCAGCCCAGGTCATCTGGGACGAAGGAAGAACACTGAAGCTTTCTTT.

This rearrangement joins TRBV5-4 to TRBJ1-2; D is undetermined. Trimming removed 2 bases at V and 2 bases at J, with 10 bases between. CDR3 length: 14 residues. Germline V CDR1 and CDR2: SGHNT, YYREEE (reference sequence). The CDR3 region has the DNA TGTGCCAGCAGCTTAGTCGGCCGGAACTATGGCTACACCTTC. Residues: CASSLVGRNYGYTF.

This chain connects TRBV6-5 to TRBJ2-7, with D perhaps matching TRBD1 or TRBD2 (5 bases each). Trimming cost V 0 bases and J 3 bases, with 12 bases left between them. The CDR3 is 15 residues long. Germline assignment: CDR1 MNHEY and CDR2 SVGAGI. The CDR3 sequence: CASSYSDPRGYEQYV. The CDR3 nucleotides are TGTGCCAGCAGTTACTCTGACCCGAGGGGCTACGAGCAGTACGTC.

The V gene is TRBV19, the J gene TRBJ1-6, with D possibly TRBD1 on 6 matching bases. Germline assignment: CDR1 LNHDA and CDR2 SQIVND (reference sequence). V dropped 6 bases and J dropped 8 bases, with 14 bases sitting between them. The CDR3 runs 14 residues. The CDR3 coding sequence is TGTGCCAGTAGGGAATCGGGGGCTTATTCACCCCTCCACTTT. This gives the protein CASRESGAYSPLHF.

The CDR3 DNA sequence: TGTGCCAGCAGGCCCCGGGACAGGGGGGCACAGCAGTACGTC. Translation gives CASRPRDRGAQQYV. The gene calls are TRBV6-5 and TRBJ2-7; TRBD1 matches at 11 bases. V shed 6 bases, J shed 8 bases, and the junction held 9 bases outside the gene matches. The germline V gene encodes CDR1 MNHEY and CDR2 SVGAGI. There are 14 residues in the CDR3.

The chain combines TRBV29-1 with TRBJ1-1; D call uncertain. The germline gives CDR1 SQVTM, CDR2 ANQGSEA. This CDR3 spans 11 amino acids. Trimming stripped 0 bases from V and 7 bases from J, with 6 bases between. CDR3 coding DNA: TGCAGCGTTGAAGAGGGAGGTGAAGCTTTCTTT. It codes for CSVEEGGEAFF.

V gene TRBV28 combines with J gene TRBJ1-1; unclear D gene. The CDR3 has 11 residues. With 3 bases removed from V and 4 bases from J, the gap between germline ends came to 3 bases. Germline CDR1 MDHEN, CDR2 SYDVKM. This CDR3 is CASSFLTEAFF. The CDR3 DNA is TGTGCCAGCAGTTTCCTCACTGAAGCTTTCTTT.

The chain is built from TRBV6-1 and TRBJ2-1, with D tentatively TRBD1 (6 bases). V lost 4 bases and J lost 7, with 17 bases in between. Germline V gene data show CDR1 as MNHNS and CDR2 as SASEGT. The CDR3 extends over 15 amino acids. The CDR3 here is CASSATGLRGNEQFF. CDR3 DNA: TGTGCCAGCAGTGCCACAGGGTTAAGGGGGAATGAGCAGTTCTTC.

This clone appeared a few times. This chain links TRBV4-3 with TRBJ2-3, with D uncertain. Germline V gene data show CDR1 as LGHNA and CDR2 as YSLEER. V shed 0 bases and J shed 5 bases, with 12 bases lying between them. This CDR3 has 15 amino acids. The CDR3 sequence is CASSQDAVDGDTQYF. The CDR3 bases are TGCGCCAGCAGCCAAGATGCGGTCGACGGAGATACGCAGTATTTT.